This TCR beta chain was recovered during a study of graft-versus-host responses after intestinal transplantation. Turning to the study itself: Transplant types were multivisceral, liver-intestinal, or isolated intestinal. Tacrolimus plus steroids were given to all recipients for about 3 years, preceded by anti-thymocyte globulin induction.

Repertoires were generated with immunoSEQ multiplex PCR, while TCRdb's copy carries only in-frame clones and drops some. Seen here are some 130,000 clones, approximately 94% observed once, and the top ten hold over 0.15%. A word on this clone: Its antigen is not identified.

General study points: Peak circulating GvH clone levels were associated with early post-transplant HvG declines. Recipient-marrow GvH clones were detected, some having first appeared in ileum or blood.

The CDR3 spans 13 residues. The germline V gene encodes CDR1 LNHDA and CDR2 SQIVND (reference sequence). Trimming cost V 6 bases and J 4 bases, with 12 bases left between them. This chain connects TRBV19 to TRBJ1-2, with D perhaps TRBD1 (6 bases). The starting material was unstimulated CD4+ T cells sorted from spleen or lymph node cells, obtained before intestinal transplant. This receptor was taken from a human donor who received an intestinal transplant. In DNA form, the CDR3 reads TGTGCCAGTAGGACGGACAGCAGCTATGGCTACACCTTC. Encoded protein: CASRTDSSYGYTF.